This is a list of T cell receptor beta chains from one sample in a study of shared clonotypes between healthy human individuals. The protocol was immunoSEQ multiplex PCR, while the TCRdb copy is restricted to in-frame clones and leaves out a portion. In the table there are over a million clones, about 98% of which are singletons. The specimen was naive CD4+ T cells sorted from blood. The source of these receptors is a man aged 30 to 39 in good health. Both conserved end residues are part of each CDR3. A D gene is named only where the DNA matches it firmly. The size field is filled for only some rows; it gives once, few, many or a size class.

. | . | TRBJ2-3 | TRBV18 | TGTGCCAGCTCACCCTTGGGGCAGGGTACAGATACGCAGTATTTT | CASSPLGQGTDTQYF
. | . | TRBJ2-7 | TRBV18 | TGTGCCAGCTCACCACGAACGGATTCCTACGAGCAGTACTTC | CASSPRTDSYEQYF
. | . | TRBJ2-7 | TRBV10-3 | TGTGCCATCAGCGGGGGACCCCCGTACGAGCAGTACTTC | CAISGGPPYEQYF
. | . | TRBJ2-7 | TRBV5-1 | TGCGCCAGCAGCCTCCGTAAATCCTACGAGCAGTACTTC | CASSLRKSYEQYF
. | . | TRBJ2-2 | TRBV18 | TGTGCCAGCTCACCACGGGGGAGTTCGGCCGGGGAGCTGTTTTTT | CASSPRGSSAGELFF
. | . | TRBJ2-7 | TRBV11-3 | TGTGCCAGCAGCTTAGATCATGGGGGACCGATCTACGAGCAGTACTTC | CASSLDHGGPIYEQYF
. | . | TRBJ1-5 | TRBV28 | TGTGCCAGCAGGTCCTCCCTATGGACAGAGATCCAGTTTGGCAATCAGCCCCAGCATTTT | CASRSSLWTEIQFGNQPQHF
. | . | TRBJ2-1 | TRBV18 | TGTGCCAGCTCACACGTTTTCCGGACAGCGGGGTCGAATGAGCAGTTCTTC | CASSHVFRTAGSNEQFF
. | . | TRBJ1-4 | TRBV27 | TGTGCCAGCAGGGCCCCAGCAACTAATGAAAAACTGTTTTTT | CASRAPATNEKLFF
. | . | TRBJ1-5 | TRBV5-5 | TGTGCCAGCAGCTTGGGAGTAGGGAGCAATCAGCCCCAGCATTTT | CASSLGVGSNQPQHF
. | . | TRBJ1-1 | TRBV28 | TGTGCCAGCAGTTTAGTCGTGGGGCCAGCTTTCTTT | CASSLVVGPAFF
. | TRBD1 | TRBJ2-3 | TRBV18 | TGTGCCAGCTCACCGGGACAGCCTAGGGATACGCAGTATTTT | CASSPGQPRDTQYF
once | TRBD1 | TRBJ2-3 | TRBV18 | TGTGCCAGCTCACTACTCGGGACAGGGGCGACAGATACGCAGTATTTT | CASSLLGTGATDTQYF
once | TRBD2 | TRBJ2-1 | TRBV4-1 | TGCGCCAGCAGCCACCCCCGGGGGGATGAGCAGTTCTTC | CASSHPRGDEQFF
. | TRBD2 | TRBJ2-7 | TRBV5-6 | TGTGCCAGCAGCGTACTAGCGGGAGGGACGAGCGAGCAGTACTTC | CASSVLAGGTSEQYF
. | . | TRBJ2-3 | TRBV10-1 | TGCGCCAGCAGTGAGCTTCTGGGGGGGCACAGAGAGGTGCAGTATTTT | CASSELLGGHREVQYF
. | . | TRBJ1-4 | TRBV28 | TGTGCCAGCACCGAGAATAATGAAAAACTGTTTTTT | CASTENNEKLFF
. | . | TRBJ1-4 | TRBV18 | TGTGCCAGCTCACCACAGACAATAACTAATGAAAAACTGTTTTTT | CASSPQTITNEKLFF
. | TRBD1 | TRBJ1-1 | TRBV27 | TGTGCCAGCAGTTTAGTTGGGACAGGGTACACTGAAGCTTTCTTT | CASSLVGTGYTEAFF
. | . | TRBJ2-5 | TRBV2 | TGTGCCAGCAGTGTTGAAGGACAGTGGGAGGAGACCCAGTACTTC | CASSVEGQWEETQYF
. | TRBD1 | TRBJ2-2 | TRBV29-1 | TGCAGCGTGCTCCGGGACAGGGTCACCGGGGAGCTGTTTTTT | CSVLRDRVTGELFF
. | . | TRBJ2-1 | TRBV11-3 | TGTGCCAGCAGTAGGAATACGGGCCCCTACAATGAGCAGTTCTTC | CASSRNTGPYNEQFF
. | . | TRBJ1-1 | TRBV14 | TGTGCCAGCAGCCAAAACAGGGAGACTGAAGCTTTCTTT | CASSQNRETEAFF
. | TRBD1 | TRBJ1-1 | TRBV5-8 | TGTGCCAGCAGCTTGGTGACAGGGGGGATTATGAACACTGAAGCTTTCTTT | CASSLVTGGIMNTEAFF
. | TRBD1 | TRBJ2-3 | TRBV10-3 | TGTGCCATCTCAGAAACAGGGGAGTTCACAGATACGCAGTATTTT | CAISETGEFTDTQYF
. | TRBD2 | TRBJ2-3 | TRBV7-2 | TGTGCCAGCAGCTTCGCGGGAGGGCCAGCAGATACGCAGTATTTT | CASSFAGGPADTQYF
. | . | TRBJ2-2 | TRBV4-2 | TGTGCCAGCAGCCAAGATGGAAATAGCGGAGGCGGGGAGCTGTTTTTT | CASSQDGNSGGGELFF
. | . | TRBJ2-1 | TRBV7-2 | TGTGCCAGCCGGGTTGAGGGGATAGGTGAGCAGTTCTTC | CASRVEGIGEQFF
. | . | TRBJ2-1 | TRBV10-1 | TGCGCCAGCAGTCCCCTGACTAGGGTATACAATGAGCAGTTCTTC | CASSPLTRVYNEQFF
. | . | TRBJ1-3 | TRBV19 | TGTGCCAGTTCCCTGCTCTCTGGAAACACCATATATTTT | CASSLLSGNTIYF
once | . | TRBJ2-5 | TRBV6-1 | TGTGCCAGCAGTGAAGTAAGGGGCGGGGAGACCCAGTACTTC | CASSEVRGGETQYF
. | TRBD1 | TRBJ1-2 | TRBV5-1 | TGCGCCAGCAGCTCAGGGACAGACTATGGCTACACCTTC | CASSSGTDYGYTF
. | . | TRBJ1-2 | TRBV28 | TGTGCCAGCAGGTCAGGGGATCGTAACTATGGCTACACCTTC | CASRSGDRNYGYTF
. | TRBD2 | TRBJ2-1 | TRBV5-4 | TGTGCCAGCAGCTTGTGGTACAGCGGGGATGATGAGCAGTTCTTC | CASSLWYSGDDEQFF
. | TRBD2 | TRBJ2-7 | TRBV27 | TGTGCCAGCAGCCCGATGCCCATCCTAGCGGGGGAGCAGTACTTC | CASSPMPILAGEQYF
. | TRBD2 | TRBJ2-3 | TRBV12-5 | TGTGCTAGTGGTTTGGTACTAGCGGGAGCCACAGATACGCAGTATTTT | CASGLVLAGATDTQYF
. | . | TRBJ2-2 | TRBV28 | TGTGCCAGCAGTTCGTATAGAGCCGTGAACACCGGGGAGCTGTTTTTT | CASSSYRAVNTGELFF
. | . | TRBJ2-3 | TRBV5-1 | TGCGCCAGCAGCTTGGGAGACAGCACAGATACGCAGTATTTT | CASSLGDSTDTQYF
. | . | TRBJ2-7 | TRBV27 | TGTGCCAGCAGTTTATTTGAGGAGGGGGAGCAGTACTTC | CASSLFEEGEQYF